These 9 T cell receptor beta chains originate from one sample sequenced in a study of shared clonotypes between healthy human individuals. Generated by immunoSEQ multiplex PCR, the TCRdb table keeps only in-frame clones and is missing some. The table includes 2.3 million or so clones, roughly 93% detected once. The sequenced material came from naive CD4+ T cells from PBMCs. Indicated subset: CD45RA+ positively selected. These receptors originate from a man younger than 35 in good health. Some clones in this sample may be carry-over from other donors' samples.

This clone was counted a single time. The DNA for the CDR3 is TGCGCCAGCAGCTTGCGTCTAGCGGGGAGACATAACACCGGGGAGCTGTTTTTT. Translation: CASSLRLAGRHNTGELFF. The V call is TRBV5-1, the J call TRBJ2-2, with TRBD2 matching over 9 bases. The germline CDR1 and CDR2 sequences are SGHRS and YFSETQ. This CDR3 has 18 amino acids. The trim removed 1 base at V and 2 bases at J, leaving 9 bases unmatched. The full variable domain, its missing parts supplied by reference TRBV5-1 and TRBJ2-2, is KAGVTQTPRYLIKTRGQQVTLSCSPISGHRSVSWYQQTPGQGLQFLFEYFSETQRNKGNFPGRFSGRQFSNSRSEMNVSTLELGDSALYLCASSLRLAGRHNTGELFFGEGSRLTVL.

The chain is built from TRBV6-1 and TRBJ2-7; tentative D call: TRBD2 (5 bases). Looked up from germline, CDR1 is MNHNS and CDR2 is SASEGT. The CDR3 is 15 amino acids. The germline V and J ends were trimmed by 5 bases and 2 bases, with 16 bases remaining between them. CDR3 region: CASSLREGLTYEQYF. The CDR3 coding sequence is TGTGCCAGCAGTCTTCGAGAGGGCCTCACCTACGAGCAGTACTTC.

This clone was recorded once. V and J are TRBV6-1 and TRBJ1-5, with D tentatively TRBD1 (6 bases). The V gene's germline CDR1 is MNHNS and CDR2 SASEGT. Between the trimmed V and J ends, which lost 4 bases and 7 bases, there was a span of 14 bases. This CDR3 is 14 amino acids long. CDR3 sequence: CASSAADRGQPQHF. CDR3 in DNA: TGTGCCAGCAGTGCCGCGGACAGAGGACAGCCCCAGCATTTT.

Notes on this clone: Other DNA sequences in the sample encode the same CDR3. The J gene is TRBJ1-4, the V gene TRBV9; D unresolved. There are 13 residues in the CDR3. Trimming took 2 bases from V and 5 from J, leaving 7 bases between them. The germline V gene encodes CDR1 SGDLS and CDR2 YYNGEE. The CDR3 protein is CASSVASNEKLFF. For the CDR3, the DNA is TGTGCCAGCAGCGTGGCCAGCAATGAAAAACTGTTTTTT.

The CDR3: CASSFRVRGGTDTQYF. The CDR3 DNA reads TGTGCCAGCAGCTTTCGAGTCAGGGGCGGCACAGATACGCAGTATTTT. This chain joins TRBV7-9 and TRBJ2-3, with TRBD1 as a possible D gene (6 bases). CDR3 length equals 16 residues. Trimming took 3 bases from V and 1 from J, leaving 14 bases between them. The germline V gene has CDR1 SEHNR and CDR2 FQNEAQ (reference sequence).

The V gene is TRBV7-9, the J gene TRBJ2-5, with D maybe TRBD1 (6 bases). The V end lost 5 bases, the J end lost 1 base, and 23 bases lay between the germline ends. The germline gives CDR1 SEHNR, CDR2 FQNEAQ (reference sequence). This CDR3 region has 18 residues. CDR3 sequence (DNA): TGTGCCAGCAGCCACGGGTCCCAAAATACAGGGCTCCAAGAGACCCAGTACTTC. It codes for CASSHGSQNTGLQETQYF.

The chain uses TRBV5-1 and TRBJ2-3; D gene ambiguous. Looked up from germline, CDR1 is SGHRS and CDR2 is YFSETQ. V dropped 5 bases and J dropped 0 bases, with 16 bases sitting between them. This CDR3 is 16 amino acids long. CDR3 nucleotides: TGCGCCAGCAGACCGTCGGTCACCATCAGCACAGATACGCAGTATTTT. Translation gives CASRPSVTISTDTQYF.

The CDR3 here is CSVEGGSGDYGYTF. Written as DNA, the CDR3 is TGCAGCGTTGAAGGTGGGTCGGGCGACTATGGCTACACCTTC. This chain links TRBV29-1 with TRBJ1-2; D ambiguous. The CDR3 loop spans 14 amino acids. V was shortened by 1 base and J by 3 bases, with 12 bases between the two germline ends. Germline lookup yields CDR1 SQVTM and CDR2 ANQGSEA.

CDR3 region: CASSLLGDRAYGYTF. CDR3 in DNA: TGTGCCAGCAGCTTGTTGGGGGACAGGGCCTATGGCTACACCTTC. This chain connects TRBV5-6 to TRBJ1-2; 9 bases align to TRBD1. V dropped 1 base and J dropped 4; count of bases not matched to a gene: 5. Germline V gene data show CDR1 as SGHDT and CDR2 as YYEEEE. The CDR3 length is 15 residues.